Listed here are 2 T cell receptor beta chains from one sample, sequenced in a study of neurological immune-mediated disorders. MiXCR, run by TCRdb on the 5' RACE reads, gives a single entry per CDR3 protein. This table holds some 77,000 distinct CDR3 sequences, roughly 9.9% found once. Sequencing was carried out using PBMCs. The receptors here all came from a man aged 45 to 65 in good health.

This clonotype was seen repeatedly, ten times or more. The chain has TRBV7-2 and TRBJ2-3; D unclear. Germline V gene data show CDR1 as SGHTA and CDR2 as FQGNSA. This CDR3 comprises 15 residues. Trimming shortened V by 5 bases and J by 3 bases, and 15 bases separated the two germline ends. CDR3 amino acids: CASSQMVSGTDTQYF. The CDR3 nucleotides are TGTGCCAGCAGCCAGATGGTCTCCGGGACAGATACGCAGTATTTT.

This clonotype was counted ten times or more. V usage is TRBV10-3 and J usage is TRBJ2-7; TRBD2 matches 10 bases. CDR1 is ENHRY, CDR2 SYGVKD, per germline. The CDR3 has 15 residues. The V segment lost 4 bases and the J segment 0 bases; nucleotides outside the gene matches: 3. The CDR3 loop reads CAISGIAGGSYEQYF. The DNA of the CDR3 is TGTGCCATCAGTGGGATAGCGGGGGGCTCCTACGAGCAGTACTTC.